This passage covers 14 T cell receptor beta chains from one sample sequenced in a study of T cells in Graves' hyperthyroidism and ophthalmopathy. Amplified TCR beta CDR3 regions came from RNA transcripts. HTBI primers were used for first-round RT-PCR of the TCR CDR3. TCRdb re-called the multiplex PCR reads through MiXCR, storing one row per CDR3 protein. Counted here are around 190,000 distinct CDR3 sequences, about a sixth occurring once; the ten biggest clones make up approximately 56%. Source material: blood. Receptors were obtained from a woman between 50 and 59 years old with Graves' hyperthyroidism.

In regard to this clonotype: This could be a read error, since a much larger clone is one nucleotide away. Likely a read error: the CDR3 ends without its conserved phenylalanine or tryptophan. V is TRBV20-1 and J is TRBJ1-2; D unresolved. CDR3 length: 12 amino acids. CDR1 DFQATT and CDR2 SNEGSKA come from the germline V gene (reference sequence). The CDR3 DNA reads as TGCAGAACAAAACACACCAACTATGGCTACACCCTC. It yields the protein CRTKHTNYGYTL.

This chain links TRBV7-6 with TRBJ2-3; the D gene could be TRBD1 or TRBD2 (5 bases each). This CDR3 has 15 residues. CDR1 and CDR2 (germline): SGHVS, FNYEAQ. Trimming removed 3 bases from V and 0 bases from J, with 10 bases in between. The CDR3 region has the DNA TGTGCCAGCAGCTTCCGGGACGGTAGCACAGATACGCAGTATTTT. Amino acid sequence: CASSFRDGSTDTQYF. The full variable domain, its missing parts supplied by reference TRBV7-6 and TRBJ2-3, is GAGVSQSPRYKVTKRGQDVALRCDPISGHVSLYWYRQALGQGPEFLTYFNYEAQQDKSGLPNDRFSAERPEGSISTLTIQRTEQRDSAMYRCASSFRDGSTDTQYFGPGTRLTVL.

This clonotype was counted ten times or more. V gene TRBV15 combines with J gene TRBJ1-1; 9 bases line up with TRBD1. Per germline, CDR1 LNHNV and CDR2 YYDKDF (reference sequence). The ends lost 6 bases at V and 3 bases at J; junction bases unmatched: 5. This CDR3 comprises 14 residues. CDR3 amino acids: CATRIGQGHTEAFF. The DNA for the CDR3 is TGTGCCACCAGGATAGGACAGGGGCACACTGAAGCTTTCTTT.

This clonotype occurred many times. V is TRBV24-1 and J is TRBJ1-2; 7 bases agree with TRBD1. This CDR3 region has 15 residues. With V trimmed by 2 bases and J by 2 bases, 4 bases remained unmatched. The germline V gene has CDR1 KGHDR and CDR2 SFDVKD. CDR3 in DNA: TGTGCCACCAGTGATTATCCAGGGGGAAACTATGGCTACACCTTC. Translation: CATSDYPGGNYGYTF.

In the case of this clonotype: This sequence may be a read error, since a much larger clone differs from it by one base. This chain links TRBV2 with TRBJ2-3; 7 nucleotides line up with TRBD2. V trimming: 4 bases; J trimming: 4 bases; junction bases outside the gene matches: 5. This CDR3 comprises 14 residues. CDR1 and CDR2 from the germline V gene are SNHLY and FYNNEI. CDR3 nucleotide sequence: TGTGCCAGCAGTGGCCAGGGAGGGGCAGATACGCAGTATTTT. Translated: CASSGQGGADTQYF.

This clonotype was picked up a small number of times. V is TRBV4-1 and J is TRBJ2-3, with D perhaps TRBD1 (5 bases). This CDR3 has 16 residues. Trimming stripped 0 bases from V and 3 bases from J, with 13 bases between. CDR1 and CDR2 (germline): MGHRA, YSYEKL. CDR3 region: CASSQEARERTDTQYF. The CDR3 coding sequence is TGCGCCAGCAGCCAAGAAGCCAGGGAAAGAACAGATACGCAGTATTTT.

This clonotype has at least ten counts. V usage is TRBV3-1 and J usage is TRBJ1-5; D might be TRBD1 (6 bases). Trimming left V 1 base short and J 7 bases short, with 14 bases between. Germline V CDR1 and CDR2: LGHDT, YNNKEL (reference sequence). This CDR3 has 15 amino acids. The CDR3 DNA sequence: TGTGCCAGCAGCCAAGTGGCAGGGGCAGGACAGCCCCAGCATTTT. This gives the protein CASSQVAGAGQPQHF.

This clonotype was recorded a few times. The chain links TRBV9 to TRBJ2-5, with D perhaps matching TRBD1 (6 bases). The CDR3 extends over 15 amino acids. With 4 bases removed from V and 1 base from J, the gap between germline ends came to 14 bases. Germline V lookup: CDR1 SGDLS, CDR2 YYNGEE. The CDR3 spells CASSPLQGTQETQYF. The CDR3 nucleotides read TGTGCCAGCAGCCCCCTACAGGGTACCCAAGAGACCCAGTACTTC.

This clonotype was observed at least ten times. Here the CDR3 reads CASSQRSNQPQHF. In DNA, the CDR3 is TGTGCCAGCAGCCAACGGAGCAATCAGCCCCAGCATTTT. This chain uses TRBV3-1 with TRBJ1-5; no definite D call. This CDR3 is 13 amino acids long. Germline V gene lookup returns CDR1 LGHDT and CDR2 YNNKEL (reference sequence). V was pared by 2 bases and J by 1 base, with 3 bases between.

V and J are TRBV4-1 and TRBJ2-5, with D hard to call. Germline V gene lookup returns CDR1 MGHRA and CDR2 YSYEKL. The CDR3 runs to 16 residues. V was pared by 0 bases and J by 5 bases, with 16 bases between. The CDR3 here is CASSQEGVKGWETQYF. The CDR3 DNA reads TGCGCCAGCAGCCAAGAAGGTGTTAAGGGATGGGAGACCCAGTACTTC.

This clonotype has just a few counts. The V gene is TRBV20-1, the J gene TRBJ1-1, with D perhaps TRBD1 (6 bases). Germline CDR1 reads DFQATT; CDR2 reads SNEGSKA (reference sequence). V was clipped by 0 bases and J by 4 bases, with 15 bases between them. The CDR3 is made up of 15 amino acids. This chain's CDR3 is CSARDLAGQTTEAFF. The CDR3 DNA reads TGCAGTGCTAGAGATTTAGCGGGACAAACCACTGAAGCTTTCTTT.

V gene TRBV15 combines with J gene TRBJ2-3, with D unclear. The V end lost 3 bases, the J end lost 5 bases, and 9 bases lay between the germline ends. Germline values: CDR1 LNHNV, CDR2 YYDKDF (reference sequence). The CDR3 runs to 13 residues. The CDR3 loop is CATSSRALDTQYF. In nucleotides, the CDR3 is TGTGCCACCAGCAGTAGAGCCCTAGATACGCAGTATTTT.

On this clonotype: This may be a read error, as it is one base from a much larger clone. The chain recombines TRBV20-1 with TRBJ2-1; 8 bases line up with TRBD2. From germline, CDR1 is DFQATT and CDR2 SNEGSKA (reference sequence). The CDR3 totals 14 residues. Trimming removed 6 bases from V and 5 bases from J; junction bases left unmatched: 9. CDR3 DNA sequence: TGCAGTGCCACCACCGGGACTAGGGACAATGAGCAGTTCTTC. Protein sequence: CSATTGTRDNEQFF.

This clonotype was counted only a few times. The chain is built from TRBV5-1 and TRBJ1-4; 9 bases match TRBD1. The CDR3 spans 16 residues. The V gene's germline CDR1 is SGHRS and CDR2 YFSETQ. V lost 0 bases and J lost 2; bases outside the gene matches: 2. The CDR3 reads CASSLATGGTNEKLFF. As DNA, the CDR3 is TGCGCCAGCAGCTTGGCGACAGGGGGGACTAATGAAAAACTGTTTTTT.